Each of the 22 T cell receptor beta chains below was sequenced from the same sample in a study of T cells in Graves' hyperthyroidism and ophthalmopathy. Amplification of TCR beta CDR3 regions was performed using RNA transcripts as template. Researchers ran a first-round RT-PCR on the TCR CDR3 using the HTBI primer set. TCRdb fed the multiplex PCR reads into MiXCR, producing one record per CDR3 protein. The table includes roughly 180,000 distinct CDR3 sequences, roughly 9.4% detected once. Sequencing was done on a sample of blood. The receptors come from a woman aged 18-29 years with Graves' hyperthyroidism that later progressed to Graves' ophthalmopathy.

A few counts support this clonotype. An end of the junction does not agree with germline; a read error may underlie this. The V call is TRBV27, the J call TRBJ2-2; a possible D gene is TRBD2 (5 bases). In germline, CDR1 is MNHEY, CDR2 SMNVEV (reference sequence). This CDR3 is built from 14 residues. CDR3 loop: CASSGGWATGELLF. CDR3 bases: TGTGCCAGCAGTGGCGGATGGGCTACCGGGGAGCTGCTTTTT.

The table lists this clonotype with many counts. This sequence joins TRBV29-1 and TRBJ1-2; the D is unclear. V lost 2 bases, J lost 3 bases, and 10 bases lay in between. Germline V gene sequence: CDR1 SQVTM, CDR2 ANQGSEA. The CDR3 totals 13 residues. The CDR3, as DNA: TGCAGCGTTGAATTGTCATCCTACTATGGCTACACCTTC. It translates to CSVELSSYYGYTF. The variable domain in full, with the rest retrieved from reference TRBV29-1 and TRBJ1-2, is SAVISQKPSRDICQRGTSLTIQCQVDSQVTMMFWYRQQPGQSLTLIATANQGSEATYESGFVIDKFPISRPNLTFSTLTVSNMSPEDSSIYLCSVELSSYYGYTFGSGTRLTVV.

There are many counts of this clonotype. V usage is TRBV6-1 and J usage is TRBJ2-3, with TRBD1 identical over 9 bases. The CDR3 covers 17 residues. Germline lookup yields CDR1 MNHNS and CDR2 SASEGT. V shed 5 bases and J 4 bases; nucleotides not matched to a gene: 13. This chain's CDR3 is CASSYSLRTGAADTQYF. CDR3 in DNA: TGTGCCAGCAGTTATTCTTTGAGGACAGGGGCCGCAGATACGCAGTATTTT.

Many counts were recorded for this clonotype. The chain recombines TRBV7-9 with TRBJ1-1, with D possibly matching TRBD1 (6 bases). CDR1 is SEHNR and CDR2 is FQNEAQ in the germline V gene (reference sequence). This CDR3 is 15 amino acids long. V was clipped by 4 bases and J by 4 bases, with 16 bases between them. CDR3 region: CASSSPQGRGTEAFF. CDR3 DNA sequence: TGTGCCAGCAGCTCCCCCCAGGGGAGGGGCACTGAAGCTTTCTTT.

This clonotype has more than one count but fewer than ten. The genes are TRBV7-9 and TRBJ1-2; possibly TRBD1 for D (6 bases). From germline, CDR1 is SEHNR and CDR2 FQNEAQ (reference sequence). Trimming pared 2 bases from V and 3 bases from J, leaving 16 bases between. This CDR3 is 16 amino acids long. The CDR3 protein is CASSLRVRGADYGYTF. CDR3 nucleotides: TGTGCCAGCAGCTTAAGGGTGAGGGGGGCGGACTATGGCTACACCTTC.

This clonotype has a count of ten or more. The rearrangement links TRBV12-3 or TRBV12-4 to TRBJ2-7, with 9 bases fitting TRBD1. This CDR3 region has 16 residues. V lost 5 bases and J lost 3; bases outside the gene matches: 11. The CDR3 DNA reads as TGTGCCAGCAGTCTCCGTCCCGGGACAGGGAGCTACGAGCAGTACTTC. The encoded protein is CASSLRPGTGSYEQYF.

This clonotype was detected only once. This may come from a read error, since a much larger clone is one base off. The chain joins TRBV12-3 or TRBV12-4 to TRBJ1-6; D is uncertain. The V gene lost 3 bases and the J gene lost 7 bases, with 7 bases spanning the gap. The CDR3 contains 13 residues. This CDR3 is CASSFPGNSPLHF. The CDR3, as DNA: TGTGCCAGCAGTTTTCCCGGAAATTCACCCCTCCACTTT.

This clonotype was seen a handful of times. A much larger clone lies one base from this, so it may be a read error. The chain has TRBV27 and TRBJ2-7, with a possible D match to TRBD2 (6 bases). The CDR3 loop spans 14 amino acids. V was trimmed by 4 bases and J by 5 bases, leaving 15 bases between them. CDR1 is MNHEY, CDR2 SMNVEV, per germline (reference sequence). The CDR3 nucleotides are TGTGCCAGCAGTTCCCGGGACTCGGAGGACGAGCAGTACTTC. Encoded protein: CASSSRDSEDEQYF.

This clonotype was seen ten or more times. The chain carries TRBV7-9 and TRBJ2-6; the D gene is possibly TRBD1 (5 bases). The germline V gene encodes CDR1 SEHNR and CDR2 FQNEAQ (reference sequence). V shed 2 bases and J shed 0 bases, with 8 bases lying between them. The length of the CDR3 is 16 residues. The CDR3 is CASSLQGYSGANVLTF. CDR3 nucleotides: TGTGCCAGCAGCTTACAGGGCTACTCTGGGGCCAACGTCCTGACTTTC.

This clonotype was seen repeatedly, ten times or more. The chain uses TRBV20-1 and TRBJ1-4; D ambiguous. Germline V CDR1 and CDR2: DFQATT, SNEGSKA (reference sequence). Trimming cost V 6 bases and J 8 bases, with 19 bases left between them. The CDR3 covers 14 residues. CDR3 region: CSAGRLYPGEKLFF. The CDR3 nucleotides read TGCAGTGCCGGGCGTTTATACCCAGGCGAAAAACTGTTTTTT.

This clonotype was seen more than once but under ten times. This chain uses TRBV20-1 with TRBJ2-1, with D possibly matching TRBD2 (6 bases). The CDR3 is made up of 15 amino acids. Trimming shortened V by 0 bases and J by 9 bases, and 18 bases separated the two germline ends. Germline V CDR1 and CDR2: DFQATT, SNEGSKA (reference sequence). CDR3 nucleotides: TGCAGTGCTAGAGATGGGGCGGGATGGAGTGGTGAGCAGTTCTTC. Protein: CSARDGAGWSGEQFF.

This clonotype showed up many times. The chain recombines TRBV15 with TRBJ2-2; D ambiguous. V dropped 1 base and J dropped 8 bases, with 5 bases sitting between them. This CDR3 comprises 12 residues. CDR1 is LNHNV and CDR2 is YYDKDF in the germline V gene (reference sequence). The CDR3 spells CATSRVAGELFF. CDR3 in DNA: TGTGCCACCAGCAGAGTCGCTGGGGAGCTGTTTTTT.

This clonotype was counted a single time. The chain uses TRBV3-1 and TRBJ1-3; D not certain. Trimming stripped 4 bases from V and 4 bases from J, with 5 bases between. The CDR3 contains 12 residues. Germline CDR1 reads LGHDT; CDR2 reads YNNKEL (reference sequence). This chain's CDR3 is CASSPQGNTIYF. DNA of the CDR3: TGTGCCAGCAGCCCTCAGGGAAACACCATATATTTT.

This clonotype came up many times. The rearrangement joins TRBV2 to TRBJ1-4, with 10 bases that match TRBD1. Per germline, CDR1 SNHLY and CDR2 FYNNEI. This CDR3 is 16 amino acids long. With 8 bases clipped from V and 8 bases from J, the junction kept 14 bases outside the gene matches. This CDR3 is CASRWDRGNVGEKLFF. The CDR3, as DNA: TGTGCCAGCCGCTGGGACAGGGGTAATGTAGGGGAAAAACTGTTTTTT.

This clonotype was picked up many times. The chain uses TRBV20-1 and TRBJ1-6, with D perhaps TRBD1 (5 bases). The ends were cut back, 5 bases at V and 7 bases at J, with 18 bases in the middle. Germline V lookup: CDR1 DFQATT, CDR2 SNEGSKA (reference sequence). The length of the CDR3 is 15 residues. The CDR3 region is CSADIRGGGNSPLHF. In DNA form, the CDR3 reads TGCAGTGCTGATATAAGGGGCGGGGGGAATTCACCCCTCCACTTT.

This clonotype was seen ten or more times. The chain joins TRBV6-2 or TRBV6-3 to TRBJ1-5; D is possibly TRBD1 (5 bases). Trimming took off 6 bases at V and 3 bases at J, with 9 bases between the two ends. This CDR3 comprises 13 residues. CDR1 MNHEY and CDR2 SVGEGT come from the germline V gene. CDR3: CASSLGHNQPQHF. The CDR3 coding sequence is TGTGCCAGCAGCTTGGGGCACAATCAGCCCCAGCATTTT.

This clonotype was found a few times. The rearrangement links TRBV3-1 to TRBJ2-7; D unclear. Germline values: CDR1 LGHDT, CDR2 YNNKEL (reference sequence). This CDR3 region has 14 residues. Trimming shortened V by 1 base and J by 3 bases, and 10 bases separated the two germline ends. This CDR3 is CASSQGHRFYEQYF. In DNA, the CDR3 is TGTGCCAGCAGCCAAGGACACCGCTTCTACGAGCAGTACTTC.

This clonotype was observed at least ten times. V usage is TRBV20-1 and J usage is TRBJ2-7; 10 bases fit TRBD2. This CDR3 is built from 18 residues. The germline CDR1 and CDR2 sequences are DFQATT and SNEGSKA (reference sequence). V was pared by 1 base and J by 2 bases, with 14 bases of the junction left unmatched. For the CDR3, the DNA is TGCAGTGCTAGAGGTCTGGAGGAGAGCGGGAGGGGGGCCTACGAGCAGTACTTC. Its translation: CSARGLEESGRGAYEQYF.

This clonotype was recorded at least ten times. The rearrangement joins TRBV12-3 or TRBV12-4 to TRBJ1-4; possibly TRBD1 for D (6 bases). V lost 4 bases to trimming and J lost 3 bases, with 9 bases between them. The length of the CDR3 is 14 residues. The CDR3 loop reads CASSSKGANEKLFF. The CDR3, as DNA: TGTGCCAGCAGTTCGAAGGGGGCTAATGAAAAACTGTTTTTT.

On this clonotype itself: A much larger clone lies a single base off, so this may be a read error. The V gene is TRBV6-5, the J gene TRBJ2-1; D ambiguous. The CDR3 is made up of 12 amino acids. Trimming pared 4 bases from V and 10 bases from J, leaving 11 bases between. Germline assignment: CDR1 MNHEY and CDR2 SVGAGI. DNA for the CDR3: TGTGCCAGCAGTTGGGGAAAGGGAGAGCAGTTCTTC. Its protein is CASSWGKGEQFF.

This clonotype came up many times. The chain recombines TRBV15 with TRBJ2-3; D possibly uses TRBD1 or TRBD2 (7 bases each). The CDR3 loop spans 17 amino acids. CDR1 and CDR2 (germline): LNHNV, YYDKDF (reference sequence). Trimming left V 1 base short and J 2 bases short, with 16 bases between. For the CDR3, the DNA is TGTGCCACCAGCAGAGGGGAGGGGGCGGGGGTCACAGATACGCAGTATTTT. Translated, it gives CATSRGEGAGVTDTQYF.

As regards this clonotype: A read error is possible here, since a much larger clone lies one base away. It is likely a read error, because the conserved phenylalanine at the end of the CDR3 is missing. The chain links TRBV4-1 to TRBJ1-1; 7 bases map to TRBD1. Germline CDR1 MGHRA, CDR2 YSYEKL. The length of the CDR3 is 17 residues. The trim removed 0 bases at V and 0 bases at J, leaving 7 bases unmatched. In DNA form, the CDR3 reads TGCGCCAGCAGCCAAGATTGGGGCGGACAGGTGAACACTGAAGCTTTCCTT. Protein sequence: CASSQDWGGQVNTEAFL.